These T cell receptor beta chains were read from a single sample in a study of blood T cell repertoires in COVID-19. Using immunoSEQ multiplex PCR, the repertoire was profiled, and TCRdb retains in-frame clones only, with some absent. This table holds 75,000 or so clones, roughly 87% found once. Sequenced sample: peripheral blood. All receptors derive from a man between 65 and 85 years old with acute or convalescent COVID-19. The CDR3 runs from the conserved cysteine through the conserved F or W. D genes are given only for firm matches. Clone size is shown for a subset of rows, as once, few, many or a class of expanded clone.

>TRBV7-3|13|-|once|TRBJ2-1
TGTGCCTGCAGCTCGAAACAGGGCAATGAGCAGTTCTTC
CACSSKQGNEQFF
>TRBV7-9|16|TRBD1|-|TRBJ1-1
TGTGCCAGCACCAAAAAAGGGGACAGGTCGGACACTGAAGCTTTCTTT
CASTKKGDRSDTEAFF
>TRBV6-5|15|-|once|TRBJ1-5
TGTGCCAGCAGTTACTCGTCGCAGTACAATCAGCCCCAGCATTTT
CASSYSSQYNQPQHF
>TRBV7-9|12|-|-|TRBJ1-2
TGTGCCAGCAGCTTCGACACTGCTGGCTACACCTTC
CASSFDTAGYTF
>TRBV25-1|13|-|few|TRBJ2-3
TGTGCCAGCAGTGAATATAGCCCAGATACGCAGTATTTT
CASSEYSPDTQYF
>TRBV18|14|TRBD1|-|TRBJ1-4
TGTGCCAGCTCACCGGGGACAGGGCGGGAAAAACTGTTTTTT
CASSPGTGREKLFF
>TRBV18|14|-|-|TRBJ2-7
TGTGCCAGCTCACCTGCGACAGGATCCTACGAGCAGTACTTC
CASSPATGSYEQYF
>TRBV11-2|15|-|-|TRBJ1-1
TGTGCCAGCAGCCCAGATGGGAGGCAGAACACTGAAGCTTTCTTT
CASSPDGRQNTEAFF
>TRBV12-5|16|-|-|TRBJ2-2
TGTGCTAGTGGTTTATACGGGGGTTTGAACACCGGGGAGCTGTTTTTT
CASGLYGGLNTGELFF
>TRBV5-3|18|TRBD2|-|TRBJ2-2
TGTGCCAGAAGCTTGTCCGCGGGAGCCCCCGGTGGGGCCGGGGAGCTGTTTTTT
CARSLSAGAPGGAGELFF
>TRBV28|12|TRBD1|-|TRBJ2-2
TGTGCCAGCAACCGTATACAGGGGTGGCTGTTTTTT
CASNRIQGWLFF
>TRBV3-1/TRBV3-2|16|-|-|TRBJ2-2
TGTGCCAGCAGCCGCCCAGGGGGCGGGAGTTCCGGGGAGCTGTTTTTT
CASSRPGGGSSGELFF
>TRBV19|14|TRBD1|-|TRBJ1-2
TGTGCCAGTAGCAAAATGGGACAGCTCTATGGCTACACCTTC
CASSKMGQLYGYTF
>TRBV18|15|-|-|TRBJ2-3
TGTGCCAGCCGATCGGCTCGAGGGTCCCCAGATACGCAGTATTTT
CASRSARGSPDTQYF
>TRBV4-1|16|-|-|TRBJ2-3
TGCGCCAGCAGCCAAGATGGGGGGAATCGAGCAGATACGCAGTATTTT
CASSQDGGNRADTQYF
>TRBV28|16|TRBD1|once|TRBJ1-2
TGTGCCAGCAGACTAGGTGGCAGGGGGCTGGACTATGGCTACACCTTC
CASRLGGRGLDYGYTF
>TRBV29-1|12|TRBD1|-|TRBJ1-2
TGCAGCGTGCGGACAGGGAACTATGGCTACACCTTC
CSVRTGNYGYTF
>TRBV15|14|-|-|TRBJ1-2
TGTGCCACCAGCAGAGATAAAGGAGGGGATGGCTACACCTTC
CATSRDKGGDGYTF
>TRBV7-9|15|-|-|TRBJ2-7
TGTGCCAGCAGCTTACTATCGGTCAACTCCTACGAGCAGTACTTC
CASSLLSVNSYEQYF
>TRBV11-2|14|TRBD1|-|TRBJ1-1
TGTGCCAGCAGCCCGGACAGGCCGAACACTGAAGCTTTCTTT
CASSPDRPNTEAFF
>TRBV19|19|TRBD2|once|TRBJ2-1
TGTGCCAGTAGGGGCCCGGGACTAGCGGTTGGAAGGTCCTACAATGAGCAGTTCTTC
CASRGPGLAVGRSYNEQFF
>TRBV20-1|14|TRBD1|-|TRBJ1-4
TGCAGTGCTAGTAAGACAGGGGGCAATGAAAAACTGTTTTTT
CSASKTGGNEKLFF
>TRBV28|13|-|-|TRBJ1-2
TGTGCCAGCCGACTTGGACAGAAAGATGGCTACACCTTC
CASRLGQKDGYTF
>TRBV28|18|TRBD1|-|TRBJ2-6
TGTGCCAGCAGACCCACGGGACAGTTGTACTCTGGGGCCAACGTCCTGACTTTC
CASRPTGQLYSGANVLTF
>TRBV11-3|16|TRBD2|-|TRBJ2-5
TGTGCCAGCAGCGAGGGACTAGCGGCTCGCGGGGAGACCCAGTACTTC
CASSEGLAARGETQYF
>TRBV3-1/TRBV3-2|15|TRBD2|once|TRBJ2-1
TGTGCCAGCAGCCAAACGGGGGGACTTGGGTTTGAGCAGTTCTTC
CASSQTGGLGFEQFF
>TRBV18|16|-|-|TRBJ1-5
TGTGCCAGCTCGCAACAGGGAGCAGGGAGCAATCAGCCCCAGCATTTT
CASSQQGAGSNQPQHF
>TRBV7-2|15|-|-|TRBJ1-6
TGTGCCAGCAGCTTAGCGGAGGGATTGGGTTCACCCCTCCACTTT
CASSLAEGLGSPLHF